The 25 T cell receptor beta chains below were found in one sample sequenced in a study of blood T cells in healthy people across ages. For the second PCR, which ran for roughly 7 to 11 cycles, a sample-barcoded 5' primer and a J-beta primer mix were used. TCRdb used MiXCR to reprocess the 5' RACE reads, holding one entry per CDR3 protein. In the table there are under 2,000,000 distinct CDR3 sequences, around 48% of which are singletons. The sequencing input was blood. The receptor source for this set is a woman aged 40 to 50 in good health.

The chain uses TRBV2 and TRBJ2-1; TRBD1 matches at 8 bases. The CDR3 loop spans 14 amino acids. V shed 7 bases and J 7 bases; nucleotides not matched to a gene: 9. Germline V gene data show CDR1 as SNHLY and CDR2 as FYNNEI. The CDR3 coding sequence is TGTGCCAGCATAGGGCAGGGGGCGCCGAATGAGCAGTTCTTC. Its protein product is CASIGQGAPNEQFF.

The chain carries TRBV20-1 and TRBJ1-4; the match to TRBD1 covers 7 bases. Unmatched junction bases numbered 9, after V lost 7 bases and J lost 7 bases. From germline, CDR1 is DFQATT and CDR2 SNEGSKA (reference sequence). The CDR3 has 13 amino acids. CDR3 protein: CSGARQGTEKLFF. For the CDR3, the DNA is TGCAGTGGCGCACGACAGGGTACTGAAAAACTGTTTTTT.

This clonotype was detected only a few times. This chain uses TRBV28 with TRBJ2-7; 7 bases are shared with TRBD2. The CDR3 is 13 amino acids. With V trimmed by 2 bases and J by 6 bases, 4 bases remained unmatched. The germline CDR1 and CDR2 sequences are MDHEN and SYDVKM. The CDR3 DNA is TGTGCCAGCAGTTTAGGGCGCGGGGGCGAGCAGTACTTC. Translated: CASSLGRGGEQYF.

CDR3 sequence (DNA): TGTGCCAGCAGCGTAGGCGGGACAGGGGATGAGCAGTTCTTC. Its protein is CASSVGGTGDEQFF. The gene calls are TRBV9 and TRBJ2-1, with 10 bases aligning to TRBD1. The CDR3 runs 14 residues. The V and J ends lost 0 bases and 8 bases, in that order; junction bases with no gene match: 2. CDR1 and CDR2 (germline): SGDLS, YYNGEE.

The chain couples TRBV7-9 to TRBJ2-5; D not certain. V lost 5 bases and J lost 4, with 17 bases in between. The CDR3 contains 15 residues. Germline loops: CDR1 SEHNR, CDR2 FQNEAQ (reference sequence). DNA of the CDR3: TGTGCCAGCAGCCTCCCGGAAGGACCCACAGAGACCCAGTACTTC. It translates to CASSLPEGPTETQYF.

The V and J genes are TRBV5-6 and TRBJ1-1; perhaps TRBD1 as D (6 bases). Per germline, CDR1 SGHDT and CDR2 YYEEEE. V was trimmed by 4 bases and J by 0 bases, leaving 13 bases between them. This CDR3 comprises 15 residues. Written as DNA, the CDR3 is TGTGCCAGCAGCGACGGGCAGGGGATGAACACTGAAGCTTTCTTT. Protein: CASSDGQGMNTEAFF.

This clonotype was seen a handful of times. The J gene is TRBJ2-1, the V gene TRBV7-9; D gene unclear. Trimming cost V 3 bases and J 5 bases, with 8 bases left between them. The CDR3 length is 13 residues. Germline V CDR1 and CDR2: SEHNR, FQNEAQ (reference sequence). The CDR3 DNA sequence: TGTGCCAGCAGCTTTGGGTCCAACAATGAGCAGTTCTTC. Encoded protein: CASSFGSNNEQFF.

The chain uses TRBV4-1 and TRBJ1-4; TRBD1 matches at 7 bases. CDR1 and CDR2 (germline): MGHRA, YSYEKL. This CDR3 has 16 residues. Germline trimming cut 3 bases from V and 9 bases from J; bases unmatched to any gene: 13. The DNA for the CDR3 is TGCGCCAGCAGCCAGTTACAGGACAGGCGGAATCAAAAACTGTTTTTT. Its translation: CASSQLQDRRNQKLFF.

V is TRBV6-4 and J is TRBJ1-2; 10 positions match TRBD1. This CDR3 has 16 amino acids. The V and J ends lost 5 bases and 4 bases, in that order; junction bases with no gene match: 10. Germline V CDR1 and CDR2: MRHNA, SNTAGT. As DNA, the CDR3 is TGTGCCAGCAGTCCCGGGACAGGGGCTTTTGGCTATGGCTACACCTTC. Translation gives CASSPGTGAFGYGYTF.

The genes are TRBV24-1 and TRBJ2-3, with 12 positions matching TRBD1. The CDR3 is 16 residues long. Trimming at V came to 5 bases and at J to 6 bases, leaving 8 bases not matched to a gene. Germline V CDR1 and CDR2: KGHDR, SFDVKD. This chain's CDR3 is CATSGVGQGAADTQYF. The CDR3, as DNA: TGTGCCACCAGTGGTGTGGGACAGGGGGCGGCTGATACGCAGTATTTT.

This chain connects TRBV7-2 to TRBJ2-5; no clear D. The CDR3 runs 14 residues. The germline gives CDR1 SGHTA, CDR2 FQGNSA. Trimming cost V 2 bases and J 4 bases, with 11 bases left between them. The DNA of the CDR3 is TGTGCCAGCAGCTTAAATCCGGTGGGAGAGACCCAGTACTTC. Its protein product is CASSLNPVGETQYF.

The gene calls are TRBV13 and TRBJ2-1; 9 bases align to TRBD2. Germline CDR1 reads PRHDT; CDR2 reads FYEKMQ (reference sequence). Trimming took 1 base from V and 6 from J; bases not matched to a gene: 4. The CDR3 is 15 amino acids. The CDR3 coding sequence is TGTGCCAGCAGCTTAGTCCTAGCGGGGATCAATGAGCAGTTCTTC. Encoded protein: CASSLVLAGINEQFF. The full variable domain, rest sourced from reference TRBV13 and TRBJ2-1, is AAGVIQSPRHLIKEKRETATLKCYPIPRHDTVYWYQQGPGQDPQFLISFYEKMQSDKGSIPDRFSAQQFSDYHSELNMSSLELGDSALYFCASSLVLAGINEQFFGPGTRLTVL.

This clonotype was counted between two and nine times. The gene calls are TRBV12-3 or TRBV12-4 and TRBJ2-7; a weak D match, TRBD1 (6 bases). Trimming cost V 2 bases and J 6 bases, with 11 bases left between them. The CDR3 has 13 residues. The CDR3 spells CASSLQQGGEQYF. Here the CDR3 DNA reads TGTGCCAGCAGTTTACAACAGGGCGGCGAGCAGTACTTC.

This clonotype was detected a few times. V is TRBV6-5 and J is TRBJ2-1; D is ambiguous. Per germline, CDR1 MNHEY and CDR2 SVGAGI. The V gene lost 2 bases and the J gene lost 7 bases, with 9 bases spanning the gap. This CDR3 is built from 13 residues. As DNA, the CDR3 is TGTGCCAGCAGTTACGGGCTTCCGAATGAGCAGTTCTTC. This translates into CASSYGLPNEQFF.

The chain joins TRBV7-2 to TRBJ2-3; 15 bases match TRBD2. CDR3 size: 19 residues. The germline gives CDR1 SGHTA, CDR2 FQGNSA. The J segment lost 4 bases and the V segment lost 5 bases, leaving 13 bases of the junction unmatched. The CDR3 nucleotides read TGTGCCAGCAGCAGACCGCTTAGGACTAGCGGGGGGGCTCCAGATACGCAGTATTTT. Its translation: CASSRPLRTSGGAPDTQYF.

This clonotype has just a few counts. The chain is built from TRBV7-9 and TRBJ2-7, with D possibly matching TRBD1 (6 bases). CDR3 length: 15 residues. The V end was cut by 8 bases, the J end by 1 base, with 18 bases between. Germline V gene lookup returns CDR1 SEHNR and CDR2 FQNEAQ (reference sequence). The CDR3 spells CASESGQTPSYEQYF. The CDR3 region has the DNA TGTGCCAGCGAAAGCGGACAGACCCCATCCTACGAGCAGTACTTC.

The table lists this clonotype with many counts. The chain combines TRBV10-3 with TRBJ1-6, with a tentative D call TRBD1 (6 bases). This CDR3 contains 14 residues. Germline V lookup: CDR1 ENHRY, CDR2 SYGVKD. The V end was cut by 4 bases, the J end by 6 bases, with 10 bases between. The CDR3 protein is CAISAQQGNSPLHF. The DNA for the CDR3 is TGTGCCATCAGTGCGCAACAGGGTAATTCACCCCTCCACTTT.

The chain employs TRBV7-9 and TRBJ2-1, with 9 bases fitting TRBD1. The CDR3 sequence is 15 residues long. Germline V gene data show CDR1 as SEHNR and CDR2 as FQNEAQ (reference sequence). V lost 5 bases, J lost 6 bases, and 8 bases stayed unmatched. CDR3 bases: TGTGCCAGCAGCCCCGTGGGACAGGGCTTCAATGAGCAGTTCTTC. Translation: CASSPVGQGFNEQFF.

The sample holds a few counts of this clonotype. The CDR3 sequence is CASSQVGQRAGTTAEAFF. In DNA, the CDR3 is TGTGCCAGCAGCCAAGTGGGACAGCGAGCGGGGACAACTGCTGAAGCTTTCTTT. The chain is built from TRBV4-2 and TRBJ1-1; 7 bases are shared with TRBD1. Germline V gene lookup returns CDR1 LGHNA and CDR2 YNFKEQ. The length of the CDR3 is 18 residues. V lost 1 base and J lost 6; bases outside the gene matches: 17.

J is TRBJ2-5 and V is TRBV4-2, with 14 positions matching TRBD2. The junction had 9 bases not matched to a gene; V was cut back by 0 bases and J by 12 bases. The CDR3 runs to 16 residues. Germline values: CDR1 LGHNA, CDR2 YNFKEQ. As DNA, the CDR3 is TGTGCCAGCAGCCAAGATGGGACTAGCGGGGGCAGCCAGGAGTACTTC. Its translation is CASSQDGTSGGSQEYF.

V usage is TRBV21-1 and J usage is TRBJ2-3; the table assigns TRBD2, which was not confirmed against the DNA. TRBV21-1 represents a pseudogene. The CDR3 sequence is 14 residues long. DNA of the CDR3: TGTGCCAGCATCCCAGGAGGGAGCACAGATACGCAGTATTTT. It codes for CASIPGGSTDTQYF.

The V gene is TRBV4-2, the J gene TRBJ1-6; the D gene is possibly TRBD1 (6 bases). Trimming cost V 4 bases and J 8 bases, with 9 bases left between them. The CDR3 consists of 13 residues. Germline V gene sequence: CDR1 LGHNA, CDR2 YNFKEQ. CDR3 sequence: CASSRNRDSPLHF. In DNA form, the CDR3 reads TGTGCCAGCAGCCGAAACAGGGATTCACCCCTCCACTTT.

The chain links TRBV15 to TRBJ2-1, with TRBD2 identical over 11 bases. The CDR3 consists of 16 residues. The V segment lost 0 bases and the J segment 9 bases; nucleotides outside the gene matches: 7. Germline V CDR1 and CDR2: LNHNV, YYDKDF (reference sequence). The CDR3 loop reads CATSREQGTSGGEQFF. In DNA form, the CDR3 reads TGTGCCACCAGCAGAGAGCAAGGGACTAGCGGTGGTGAGCAGTTCTTC.

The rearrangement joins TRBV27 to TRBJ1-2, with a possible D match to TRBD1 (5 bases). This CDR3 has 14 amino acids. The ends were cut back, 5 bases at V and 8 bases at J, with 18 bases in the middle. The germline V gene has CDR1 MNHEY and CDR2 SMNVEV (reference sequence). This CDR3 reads CASSRTGQGEGYTF. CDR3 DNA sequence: TGTGCCAGCAGTAGAACCGGGCAGGGAGAAGGCTACACCTTC.

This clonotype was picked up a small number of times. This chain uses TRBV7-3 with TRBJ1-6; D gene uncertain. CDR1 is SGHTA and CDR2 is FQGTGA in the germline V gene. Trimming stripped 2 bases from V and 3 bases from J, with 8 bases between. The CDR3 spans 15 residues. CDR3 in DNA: TGTGCCAGCAGCTTATTGGAGGGCTATAATTCACCCCTCCACTTT. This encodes CASSLLEGYNSPLHF.